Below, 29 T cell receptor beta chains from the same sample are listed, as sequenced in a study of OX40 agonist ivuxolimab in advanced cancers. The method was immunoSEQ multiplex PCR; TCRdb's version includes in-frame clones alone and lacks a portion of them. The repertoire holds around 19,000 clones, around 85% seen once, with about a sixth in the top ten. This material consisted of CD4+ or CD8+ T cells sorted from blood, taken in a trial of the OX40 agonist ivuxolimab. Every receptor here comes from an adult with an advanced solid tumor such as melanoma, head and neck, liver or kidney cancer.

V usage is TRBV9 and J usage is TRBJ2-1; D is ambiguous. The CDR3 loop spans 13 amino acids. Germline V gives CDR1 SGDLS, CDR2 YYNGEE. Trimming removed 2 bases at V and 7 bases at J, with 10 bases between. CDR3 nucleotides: TGTGCCAGCAGCGTCCTCGGCGAAAATGAGCAGTTCTTC. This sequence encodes CASSVLGENEQFF.

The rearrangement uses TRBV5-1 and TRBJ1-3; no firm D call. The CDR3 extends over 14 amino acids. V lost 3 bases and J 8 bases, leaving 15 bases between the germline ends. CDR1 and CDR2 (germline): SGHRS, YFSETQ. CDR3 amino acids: CASSSTSPGDTIYF. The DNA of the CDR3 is TGCGCCAGCAGCTCGACGTCCCCTGGGGACACCATATATTTT.

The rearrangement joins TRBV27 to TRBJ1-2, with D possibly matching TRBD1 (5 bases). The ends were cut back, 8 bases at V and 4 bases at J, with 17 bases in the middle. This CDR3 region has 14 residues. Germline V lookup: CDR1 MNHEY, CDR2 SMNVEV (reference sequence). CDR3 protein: CASGGGNMVYGYTF. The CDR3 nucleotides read TGTGCCAGCGGTGGGGGGAATATGGTCTATGGCTACACCTTC.

CDR3 in amino acids: CASSELSPRAQYF. The CDR3 nucleotides are TGTGCCAGCAGTGAACTGAGCCCCAGGGCCCAGTACTTC. The rearrangement uses TRBV25-1 and TRBJ2-5; perhaps TRBD1 as D (5 bases). V shed 2 bases and J shed 9 bases, with 13 bases lying between them. Germline V gives CDR1 MGHDK, CDR2 SYGVNS. The length of the CDR3 is 13 residues.

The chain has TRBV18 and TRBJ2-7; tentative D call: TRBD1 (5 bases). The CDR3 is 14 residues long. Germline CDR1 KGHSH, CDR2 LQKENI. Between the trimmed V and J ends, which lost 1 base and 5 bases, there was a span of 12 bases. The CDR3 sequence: CASSPQGLIHEQYF. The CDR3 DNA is TGTGCCAGCTCACCACAGGGGCTGATCCACGAGCAGTACTTC.

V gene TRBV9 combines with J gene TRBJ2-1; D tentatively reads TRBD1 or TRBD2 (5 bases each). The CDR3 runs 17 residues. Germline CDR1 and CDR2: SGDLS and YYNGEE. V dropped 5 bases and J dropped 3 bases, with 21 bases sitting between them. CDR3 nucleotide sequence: TGTGCCAGCAGTGCGCCCGGGACCCTCCGGGGCTACAATGAGCAGTTCTTC. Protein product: CASSAPGTLRGYNEQFF.

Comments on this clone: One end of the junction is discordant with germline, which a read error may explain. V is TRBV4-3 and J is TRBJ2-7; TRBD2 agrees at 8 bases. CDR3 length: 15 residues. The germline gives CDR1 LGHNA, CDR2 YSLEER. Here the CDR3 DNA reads TGCGTCAGCAGTCAAGTCTCAACTAGCGGATACGAGCAGTACTTC. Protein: CVSSQVSTSGYEQYF.

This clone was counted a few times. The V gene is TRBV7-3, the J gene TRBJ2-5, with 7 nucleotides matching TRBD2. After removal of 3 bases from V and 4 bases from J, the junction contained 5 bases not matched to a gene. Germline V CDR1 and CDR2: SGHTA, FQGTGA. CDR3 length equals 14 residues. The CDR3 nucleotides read TGTGCCAGCAGCTTTGGGGGGGTCGGAGAGACCCAGTACTTC. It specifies CASSFGGVGETQYF.

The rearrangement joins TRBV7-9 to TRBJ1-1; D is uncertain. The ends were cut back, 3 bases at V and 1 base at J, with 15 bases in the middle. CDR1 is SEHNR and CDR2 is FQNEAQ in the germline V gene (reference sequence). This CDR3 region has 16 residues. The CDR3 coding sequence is TGTGCCAGCAGCTTGAGGAGGCGCGTGCCGAACACTGAAGCTTTCTTT. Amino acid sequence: CASSLRRRVPNTEAFF. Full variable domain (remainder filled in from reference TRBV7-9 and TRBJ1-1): DTGVSQNPRHKITKRGQNVTFRCDPISEHNRLYWYRQTLGQGPEFLTYFQNEAQLEKSRLLSDRFSAERPKGSFSTLEIQRTEQGDSAMYLCASSLRRRVPNTEAFFGQGTRLTVV.

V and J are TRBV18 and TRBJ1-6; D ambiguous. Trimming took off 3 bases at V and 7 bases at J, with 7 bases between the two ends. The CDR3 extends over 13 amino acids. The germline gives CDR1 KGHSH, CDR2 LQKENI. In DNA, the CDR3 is TGTGCCAGCTCACCGGGGTGGAATTCACCCCTCCACTTT. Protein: CASSPGWNSPLHF.

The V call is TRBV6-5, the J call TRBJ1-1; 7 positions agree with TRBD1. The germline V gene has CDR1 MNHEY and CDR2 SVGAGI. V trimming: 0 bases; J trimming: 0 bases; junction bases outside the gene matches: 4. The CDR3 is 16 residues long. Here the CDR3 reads CASSYSDRDLNTEAFF. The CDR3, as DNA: TGTGCCAGCAGTTACTCCGACAGGGATTTGAACACTGAAGCTTTCTTT.

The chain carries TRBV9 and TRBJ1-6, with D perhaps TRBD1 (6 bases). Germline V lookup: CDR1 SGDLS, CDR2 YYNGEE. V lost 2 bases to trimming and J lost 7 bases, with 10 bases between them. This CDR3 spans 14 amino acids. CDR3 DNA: TGTGCCAGCAGCGTCAGGGGCGGAAATTCACCCCTCCACTTT. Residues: CASSVRGGNSPLHF. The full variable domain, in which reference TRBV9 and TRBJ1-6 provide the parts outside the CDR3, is DSGVTQTPKHLITATGQRVTLRCSPRSGDLSVYWYQQSLDQGLQFLIQYYNGEERAKGNILERFSAQQFPDLHSELNLSSLELGDSALYFCASSVRGGNSPLHFGNGTRLTVT.

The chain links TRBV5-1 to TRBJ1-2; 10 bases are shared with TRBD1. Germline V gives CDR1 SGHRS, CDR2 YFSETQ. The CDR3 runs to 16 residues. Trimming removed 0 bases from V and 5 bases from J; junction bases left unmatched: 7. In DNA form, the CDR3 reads TGCGCCAGCAGCTTGGTGACAGGGGGCGTTAGTTATGGCTACACCTTC. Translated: CASSLVTGGVSYGYTF.

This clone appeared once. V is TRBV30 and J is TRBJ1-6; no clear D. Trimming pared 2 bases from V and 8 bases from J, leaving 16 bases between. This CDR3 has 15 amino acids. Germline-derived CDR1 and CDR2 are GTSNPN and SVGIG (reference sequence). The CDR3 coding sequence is TGTGCCTGGAGTCCGGTCACCCGGTCCGATTCACCCCTCCACTTT. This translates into CAWSPVTRSDSPLHF.

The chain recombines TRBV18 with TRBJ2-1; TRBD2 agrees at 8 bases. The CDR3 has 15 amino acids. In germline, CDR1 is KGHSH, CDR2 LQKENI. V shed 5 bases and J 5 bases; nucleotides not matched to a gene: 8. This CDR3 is CASSGPGLGNNEQFF. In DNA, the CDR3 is TGTGCCAGCTCAGGCCCGGGACTAGGGAACAATGAGCAGTTCTTC.

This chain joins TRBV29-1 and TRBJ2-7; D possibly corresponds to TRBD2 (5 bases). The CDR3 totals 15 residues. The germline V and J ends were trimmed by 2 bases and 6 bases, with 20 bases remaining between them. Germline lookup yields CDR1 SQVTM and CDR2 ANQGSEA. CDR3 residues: CSVELGRLADSEQYF. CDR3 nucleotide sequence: TGCAGCGTTGAACTCGGTCGTCTAGCTGACTCCGAGCAGTACTTC.

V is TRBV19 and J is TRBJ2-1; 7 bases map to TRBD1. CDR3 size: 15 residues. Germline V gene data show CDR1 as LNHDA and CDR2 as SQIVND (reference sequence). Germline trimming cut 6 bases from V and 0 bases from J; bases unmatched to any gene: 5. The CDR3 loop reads CASREDRSSYNEQFF. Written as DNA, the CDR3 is TGTGCCAGTAGGGAGGACAGGAGCTCCTACAATGAGCAGTTCTTC.

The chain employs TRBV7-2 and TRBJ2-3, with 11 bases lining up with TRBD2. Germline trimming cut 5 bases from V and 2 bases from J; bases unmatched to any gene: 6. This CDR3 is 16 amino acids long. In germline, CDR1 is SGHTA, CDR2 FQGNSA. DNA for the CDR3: TGTGCCAGCAGCCCCCTACTAGCGGGGGCCACAGATACGCAGTATTTT. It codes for CASSPLLAGATDTQYF.

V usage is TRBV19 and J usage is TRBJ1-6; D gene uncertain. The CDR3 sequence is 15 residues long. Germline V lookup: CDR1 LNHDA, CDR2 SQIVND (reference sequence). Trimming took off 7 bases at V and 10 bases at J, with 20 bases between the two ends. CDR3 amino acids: CASTAYGGFGSPLHF. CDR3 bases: TGTGCCAGTACCGCATACGGAGGGTTCGGATCACCCCTCCACTTT.

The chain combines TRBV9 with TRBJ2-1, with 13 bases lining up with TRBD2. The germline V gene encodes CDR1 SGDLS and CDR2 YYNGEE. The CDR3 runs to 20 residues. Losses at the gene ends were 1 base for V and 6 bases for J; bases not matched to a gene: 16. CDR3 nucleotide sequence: TGTGCCAGCAGCGTACCCCCTCCCCGACTAGCGGGGGGCCTGTTCAATGAGCAGTTCTTC. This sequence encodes CASSVPPPRLAGGLFNEQFF.

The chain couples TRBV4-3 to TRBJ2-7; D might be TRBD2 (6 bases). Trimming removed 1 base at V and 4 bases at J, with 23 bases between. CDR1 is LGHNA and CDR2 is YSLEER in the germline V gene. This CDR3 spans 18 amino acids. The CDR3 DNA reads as TGCGCCAGCAGCCAAGGACAAACCCGGGACTCCGGTCTTTACGAGCAGTACTTC. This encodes CASSQGQTRDSGLYEQYF.

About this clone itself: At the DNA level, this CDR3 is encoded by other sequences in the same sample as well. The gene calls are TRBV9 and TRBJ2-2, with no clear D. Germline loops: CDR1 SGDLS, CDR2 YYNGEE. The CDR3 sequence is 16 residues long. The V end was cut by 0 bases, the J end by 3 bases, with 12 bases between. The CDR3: CASSVEDVRDTGELFF. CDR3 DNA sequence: TGTGCCAGCAGCGTAGAGGATGTTCGCGACACCGGGGAGCTGTTTTTT. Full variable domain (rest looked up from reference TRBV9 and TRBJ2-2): DSGVTQTPKHLITATGQRVTLRCSPRSGDLSVYWYQQSLDQGLQFLIQYYNGEERAKGNILERFSAQQFPDLHSELNLSSLELGDSALYFCASSVEDVRDTGELFFGEGSRLTVL.

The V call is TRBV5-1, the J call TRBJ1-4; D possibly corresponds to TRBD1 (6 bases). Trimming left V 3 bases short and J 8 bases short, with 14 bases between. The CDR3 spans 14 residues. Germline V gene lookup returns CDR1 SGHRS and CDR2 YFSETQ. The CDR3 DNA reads TGCGCCAGCAGCTCTGGACAGCTAGAAGAAAAACTGTTTTTT. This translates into CASSSGQLEEKLFF.

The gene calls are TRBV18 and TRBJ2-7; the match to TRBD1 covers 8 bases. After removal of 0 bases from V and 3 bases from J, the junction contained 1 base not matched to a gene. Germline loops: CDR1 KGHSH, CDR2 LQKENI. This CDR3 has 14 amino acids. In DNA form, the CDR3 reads TGTGCCAGCTCACCACCGACAGGGGACTACGAGCAGTACTTC. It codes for CASSPPTGDYEQYF. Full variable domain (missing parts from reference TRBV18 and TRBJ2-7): NAGVMQNPRHLVRRRGQEARLRCSPMKGHSHVYWYRQLPEEGLKFMVYLQKENIIDESGMPKERFSAEFPKEGPSILRIQQVVRGDSAAYFCASSPPTGDYEQYFGPGTRLTVT.

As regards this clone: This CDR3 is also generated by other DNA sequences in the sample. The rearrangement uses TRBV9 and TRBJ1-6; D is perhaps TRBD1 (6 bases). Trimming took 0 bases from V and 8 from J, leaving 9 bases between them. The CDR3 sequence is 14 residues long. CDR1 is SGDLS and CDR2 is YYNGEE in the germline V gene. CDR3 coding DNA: TGTGCCAGCAGCGTAGAAGGGGGAGATTCACCCCTCCACTTT. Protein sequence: CASSVEGGDSPLHF.

The CDR3 DNA sequence: TGTGCCAGCAGCCTCGACACTGAAGCTTTCTTT. It is translated as CASSLDTEAFF. The rearrangement uses TRBV11-2 and TRBJ1-1, with no clear D. Germline-derived CDR1 and CDR2 are SGHAT and FQNNGV. V lost 5 bases and J 3 bases, leaving 4 bases between the germline ends. The CDR3 contains 11 residues.

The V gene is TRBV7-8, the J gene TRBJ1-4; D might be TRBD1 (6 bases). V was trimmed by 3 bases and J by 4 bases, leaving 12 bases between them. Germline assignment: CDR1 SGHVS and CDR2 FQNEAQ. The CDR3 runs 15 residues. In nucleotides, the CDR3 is TGTGCCAGCAGCTTGGGAGGACAGCTTAATGAAAAACTGTTTTTT. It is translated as CASSLGGQLNEKLFF. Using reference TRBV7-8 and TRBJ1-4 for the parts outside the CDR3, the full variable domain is GAGVSQSPRYKVAKRGQDVALRCDPISGHVSLFWYQQALGQGPEFLTYFQNEAQLDKSGLPSDRFFAERPEGSVSTLKIQRTQQEDSAVYLCASSLGGQLNEKLFFGSGTQLSVL.

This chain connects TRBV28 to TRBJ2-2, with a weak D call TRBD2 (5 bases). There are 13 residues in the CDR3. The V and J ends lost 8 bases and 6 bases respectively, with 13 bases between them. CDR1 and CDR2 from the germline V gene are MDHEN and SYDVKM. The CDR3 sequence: CASAIGGAGELFF. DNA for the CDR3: TGTGCCAGCGCAATAGGAGGAGCCGGGGAGCTGTTTTTT.

The CDR3: CASTPRGTRQETQYF. The CDR3 DNA reads as TGCGCCAGCACCCCTCGGGGGACACGTCAAGAGACCCAGTACTTC. The chain links TRBV5-1 to TRBJ2-5, with D possibly being TRBD1 or TRBD2 (6 bases each). Germline assignment: CDR1 SGHRS and CDR2 YFSETQ. Between the trimmed V and J ends, which lost 6 bases and 2 bases, there was a span of 17 bases. This CDR3 is built from 15 residues.